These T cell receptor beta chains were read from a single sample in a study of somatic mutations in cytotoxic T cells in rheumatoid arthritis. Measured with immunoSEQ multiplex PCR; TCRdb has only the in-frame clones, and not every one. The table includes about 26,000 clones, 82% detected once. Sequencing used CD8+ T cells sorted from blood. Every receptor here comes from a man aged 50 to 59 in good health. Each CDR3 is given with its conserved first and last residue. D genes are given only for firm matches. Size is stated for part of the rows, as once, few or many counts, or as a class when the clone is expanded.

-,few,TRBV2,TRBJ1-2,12,TGTGCCAGCAGCCCAGGGAGTGTCGGCTACACCTTC,CASSPGSVGYTF
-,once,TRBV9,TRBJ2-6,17,TGTGCCAGCAGCGTAGGGATGGGACTCTCTGGGGCCAACGTCCTGACTTTC,CASSVGMGLSGANVLTF
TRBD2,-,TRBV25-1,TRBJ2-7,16,TGTGCCAGCAGTGAGGGACTAGCGGGAGTTACCGGAGAGCAGTACTTC,CASSEGLAGVTGEQYF
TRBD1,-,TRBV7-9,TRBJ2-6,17,TGTGCCAGCAGCTTACCGAAAACAGGGGCCGGGGCCAACGTCCTGACTTTC,CASSLPKTGAGANVLTF
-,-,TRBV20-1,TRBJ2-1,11,TGCAGTGCTAGGTTTGGCAATGAGCAGTTCTTC,CSARFGNEQFF
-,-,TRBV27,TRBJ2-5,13,TGTGCCAGCAGTTTATCTCCGGGACAGACCCAGTACTTC,CASSLSPGQTQYF
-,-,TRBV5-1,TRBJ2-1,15,TGCGCCAGCAGCCCCGGACGGATAGCCTACAATGAGCAGTTCTTC,CASSPGRIAYNEQFF
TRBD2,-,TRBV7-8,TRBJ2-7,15,TGTGCCAGCAGGGTGGGGTCTAGCGGTGTCGGCGAGCAGTACTTC,CASRVGSSGVGEQYF
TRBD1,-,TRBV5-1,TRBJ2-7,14,TGCGCCAGCAGACACCGGGACAGAACTTACGAGCAGTACTTC,CASRHRDRTYEQYF
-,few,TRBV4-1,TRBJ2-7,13,TGCGCCAGCAGCCAAGCGGGCCCCTACGAGCAGTACTTC,CASSQAGPYEQYF
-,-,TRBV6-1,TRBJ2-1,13,TGTGCCAGCAGTGTTGAGCCTATCGATGAGCAGTTCTTC,CASSVEPIDEQFF
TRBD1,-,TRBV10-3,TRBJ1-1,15,TGTGCCATCAGTGAACAGGGGTCGGTGAACACTGAAGCTTTCTTT,CAISEQGSVNTEAFF
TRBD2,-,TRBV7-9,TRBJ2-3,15,TGTGCCAGCAGCCGGACTAGCGGAAGCACAGATACGCAGTATTTT,CASSRTSGSTDTQYF
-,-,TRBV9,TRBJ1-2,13,TGTGCCAGCAGCCCACGGGGGGCGATGGGCTACACCTTC,CASSPRGAMGYTF
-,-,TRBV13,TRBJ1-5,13,TGTGCCAGCAGCTTAGGTCGGAAAGCCGCCCAGCATTTT,CASSLGRKAAQHF
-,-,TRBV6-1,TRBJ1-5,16,TGTGCCAGCAGTGTCCGGGACACCAACTACAATCAGCCCCAGCATTTT,CASSVRDTNYNQPQHF
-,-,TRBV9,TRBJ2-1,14,TGTGCCAGCAGCATCCGGGACTTCGGTCATGAGCAGTTCTTC,CASSIRDFGHEQFF
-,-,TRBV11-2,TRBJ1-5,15,TGTGCCAGCAGCTTAGGACCTTATAGCAATCAGCCCCAGCATTTT,CASSLGPYSNQPQHF
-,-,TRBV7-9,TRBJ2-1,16,TGTGCCAGCAGCTTAGTTTTGACTAACCTCTACAATGAGCAGTTCTTC,CASSLVLTNLYNEQFF
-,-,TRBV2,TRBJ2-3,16,TGTGCCAGCAATCAAGGGTCTAGCCGATACACAGATACGCAGTATTTT,CASNQGSSRYTDTQYF
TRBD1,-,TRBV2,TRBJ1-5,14,TGTGCCAGCAGTGAGATGACAGGGGATCAGCCCCAGCATTTT,CASSEMTGDQPQHF
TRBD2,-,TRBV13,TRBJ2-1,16,TGTGCCAGCAGCTTAGACGGACTAGCGAAATACAATGAGCAGTTCTTC,CASSLDGLAKYNEQFF
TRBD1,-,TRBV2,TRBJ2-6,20,TGTGCCAGCTGGGGAATTCCAGACAGGGGAGATAAGTCTGGGGCCAACGTCCTGACTTTC,CASWGIPDRGDKSGANVLTF
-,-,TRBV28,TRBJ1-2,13,TGTGCCAGCAGTTTAAACCGTGACAACGGCTACACCTTC,CASSLNRDNGYTF
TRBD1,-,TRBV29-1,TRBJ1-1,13,TGCAGCGCCGGACAGGGATTGAACACTGAAGCTTTCTTT,CSAGQGLNTEAFF
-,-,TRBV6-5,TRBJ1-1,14,TGTGCCACCTTTGTCGAGGGGGTGTGGACTGAAGCTTTCTTT,CATFVEGVWTEAFF
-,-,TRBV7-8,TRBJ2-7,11,TGTGCCAGCAGCCCTAGGTCGGAGCAGTACTTC,CASSPRSEQYF
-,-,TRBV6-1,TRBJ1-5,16,TGTGCCAGCAGTGAAGGGGGGCACTATGGCAATCAGCCCCAGCATTTT,CASSEGGHYGNQPQHF
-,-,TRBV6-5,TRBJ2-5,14,TGTGCCAGCAGTTATGACAGTTACCAAGAGACCCAGTACTTC,CASSYDSYQETQYF
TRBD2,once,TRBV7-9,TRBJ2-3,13,TGTGCCAGCCGGCGGGGGAGCACAGATACGCAGTATTTT,CASRRGSTDTQYF
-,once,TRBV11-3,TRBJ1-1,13,TGTGCCAGCAGCCGCCCCGGGGCAGGGAAGAGAACCTTT,CASSRPGAGKRTF
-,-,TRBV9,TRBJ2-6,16,TGTGCCAGCAGGTACAATTCGGGCGCTGGGGCCAACGTCCTGACTTTC,CASRYNSGAGANVLTF
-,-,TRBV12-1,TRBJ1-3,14,TGTGCCAGCAGCTCCCTCGATGGGGGTAACACCATATATTTT,CASSSLDGGNTIYF
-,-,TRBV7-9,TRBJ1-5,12,TGTGCCAGCAGCTTAGGGGGTCAGCCCCAGCATTTT,CASSLGGQPQHF
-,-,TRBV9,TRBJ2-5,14,TGTGCCAGCAGCGTAAGCGGTGGTTGGGAGACCCAGTACTTC,CASSVSGGWETQYF
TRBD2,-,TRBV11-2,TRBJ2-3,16,TGTGCCAGCAGGCTGGGGGGGGGACCTTACACAGATACGCAGTATTTT,CASRLGGGPYTDTQYF
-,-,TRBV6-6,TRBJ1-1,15,TGTGCCAGCAGTTACTCCGAAGGACCGAACACTGAAGCTTTCTTT,CASSYSEGPNTEAFF
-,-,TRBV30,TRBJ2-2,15,TGTGCCTGGAGTGTACTCCAGGGAGACACCGGGGAGCTGTTTTTT,CAWSVLQGDTGELFF
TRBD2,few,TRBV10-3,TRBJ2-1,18,TGTGCCATCAGGAGGGGACTAGCGGGAGCGAGCTCCTACAATGAGCAGTTCTTC,CAIRRGLAGASSYNEQFF
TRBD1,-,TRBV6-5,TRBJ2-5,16,TGTGCCAGCAGTTACAGCTGGACAGGGGTACAAGAGACCCAGTACTTC,CASSYSWTGVQETQYF
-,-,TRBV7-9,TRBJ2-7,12,TGTGCCAGCAGTTTAATGGGAAACGAGCAGTACTTC,CASSLMGNEQYF
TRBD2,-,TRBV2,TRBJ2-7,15,TGTGCCAGCAGTGATAGCGGGAGAGGCTCCTACGAGCAGTACTTC,CASSDSGRGSYEQYF
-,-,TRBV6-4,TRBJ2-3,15,TGTGCCAGCAGTGCAGAGGCGGGAAGCACAGATACGCAGTATTTT,CASSAEAGSTDTQYF